These 19 T cell receptor beta chains came from one sample sequenced in a study of CD8 T cells in Susac syndrome. The RNA, about 0.5 to 1 ug, was put through reverse transcription using random hexamers. TCRdb fed the immunoSEQ multiplex PCR reads into MiXCR, producing one record per CDR3 protein. The table lists roughly 200,000 distinct CDR3 sequences, roughly 94% of them singletons. Sequenced material: CD4+ T cells from PBMCs. All receptors come from a human donor with Susac syndrome.

The J gene is TRBJ2-3, the V gene TRBV20-1; maybe TRBD2 (6 bases). This CDR3 has 15 residues. Trimming took off 1 base at V and 4 bases at J, with 15 bases between the two ends. The germline V gene has CDR1 DFQATT and CDR2 SNEGSKA (reference sequence). CDR3 DNA: TGCAGTGCTAGAGTCGCAACGGGAGAGGCAGATACGCAGTATTTT. Translated, it gives CSARVATGEADTQYF.

The gene calls are TRBV27 and TRBJ2-3; 8 bases are shared with TRBD2. Germline V gives CDR1 MNHEY, CDR2 SMNVEV (reference sequence). V lost 4 bases, J lost 2 bases, and 5 bases stayed unmatched. There are 15 residues in the CDR3. The CDR3 DNA reads TGTGCCAGCAGTTCCCCAGCGGGGGCCACAGATACGCAGTATTTT. It specifies CASSSPAGATDTQYF.

The chain has TRBV6-2 or TRBV6-3 and TRBJ2-1, with 14 bases aligning to TRBD2. Germline V gene lookup returns CDR1 MNHEY and CDR2 SVGEGT. Trimming took 6 bases from V and 6 from J; bases not matched to a gene: 10. This CDR3 has 17 amino acids. The CDR3 reads CASSSRLAGGRVNEQFF. CDR3 DNA: TGTGCCAGCAGCTCCCGACTAGCGGGAGGGAGGGTCAATGAGCAGTTCTTC.

The chain is built from TRBV11-2 and TRBJ2-2; tentative D call: TRBD1 (8 bases). The CDR3 extends over 14 amino acids. Germline V gene data show CDR1 as SGHAT and CDR2 as FQNNGV. Trimming cost V 8 bases and J 5 bases, with 15 bases left between them. The CDR3 nucleotides read TGTGCCAGCGTCAAACAGGGGGGGACCGGGGAGCTGTTTTTT. Its translation: CASVKQGGTGELFF.

The rearrangement uses TRBV29-1 and TRBJ2-3; 11 bases are shared with TRBD2. The CDR3 covers 14 residues. Trimming at V came to 5 bases and at J to 10 bases, leaving 11 bases not matched to a gene. Germline V lookup: CDR1 SQVTM, CDR2 ANQGSEA. CDR3 protein: CSVLGLAGARSQYF. CDR3 nucleotides: TGCAGCGTTCTTGGACTAGCGGGCGCACGATCGCAGTATTTT.

The genes are TRBV9 and TRBJ1-1, with D perhaps matching TRBD1 (5 bases). The CDR3 has 16 residues. Germline V lookup: CDR1 SGDLS, CDR2 YYNGEE. Trimming stripped 3 bases from V and 3 bases from J, with 18 bases between. CDR3 sequence reads: CASSASGVGGYTEAFF. CDR3 bases: TGTGCCAGCAGCGCTAGTGGGGTCGGGGGTTACACTGAAGCTTTCTTT.

The V and J genes are TRBV9 and TRBJ2-1; 10 bases line up with TRBD2. The germline V gene has CDR1 SGDLS and CDR2 YYNGEE. V trimming: 0 bases; J trimming: 0 bases; junction bases outside the gene matches: 9. CDR3 length equals 19 residues. CDR3 DNA: TGTGCCAGCAGCGTAGTGCCCCTAAGCGGGAGGGCCTCCTACAATGAGCAGTTCTTC. The encoded protein is CASSVVPLSGRASYNEQFF.

The V call is TRBV3-1, the J call TRBJ2-4; TRBD2 matches at 10 bases. Per the germline V gene, CDR1 is LGHDT and CDR2 is YNNKEL (reference sequence). CDR3 length: 17 amino acids. Trimming cost V 1 base and J 5 bases; bases outside gene matches: 8. CDR3 protein: CASSQGTSGSRENIQYF. CDR3 nucleotide sequence: TGTGCCAGCAGCCAAGGGACTAGCGGATCCCGAGAAAACATTCAGTACTTC.

This clonotype was counted a single time. The genes are TRBV15 and TRBJ1-1, with TRBD1 matching 9 bases. The CDR3 has 13 residues. Germline assignment: CDR1 LNHNV and CDR2 YYDKDF (reference sequence). J gave up 6 bases and V 1 base, and 0 bases lay outside the gene matches. CDR3: CATSRGDRAEAFF. The CDR3 DNA follows: TGTGCCACCAGCAGAGGGGACAGGGCTGAAGCTTTCTTT.

DNA of the CDR3: TGTGCCAGCAGAATGGGGGGGCTTCCCTACAATGAGCAGTTCTTC. It specifies CASRMGGLPYNEQFF. The chain is built from TRBV6-2 or TRBV6-3 and TRBJ2-1, with a possible D match to TRBD2 (7 bases). The germline CDR1 and CDR2 sequences are MNHEY and SVGEGT. The CDR3 covers 15 residues. Trimming cost V 6 bases and J 2 bases, with 14 bases left between them.

The chain links TRBV20-1 to TRBJ2-5, with TRBD2 matching 12 bases. V lost 1 base, J lost 13 bases, and 7 bases stayed unmatched. The germline V gene encodes CDR1 DFQATT and CDR2 SNEGSKA (reference sequence). CDR3 size: 13 residues. CDR3 sequence reads: CSARAQALAGGYF. CDR3 DNA sequence: TGCAGTGCTAGAGCACAGGCACTAGCGGGGGGGTACTTC.

This chain joins TRBV5-6 and TRBJ1-2; possible D gene TRBD1, 6 bases. The germline gives CDR1 SGHDT, CDR2 YYEEEE. CDR3 length: 13 amino acids. The germline V and J ends were trimmed by 2 bases and 7 bases, with 12 bases remaining between them. CDR3 sequence: CASSFRGRSGYTF. The CDR3 DNA follows: TGTGCCAGCAGCTTCCGGGGGCGATCTGGCTACACCTTC.

The chain recombines TRBV27 with TRBJ2-1, with 8 positions matching TRBD2. The CDR3 loop spans 14 amino acids. Trimming took 6 bases from V and 7 from J; bases not matched to a gene: 8. Germline CDR1 is MNHEY and CDR2 is SMNVEV (reference sequence). DNA for the CDR3: TGTGCCAGCAGGGCCCTAGCGGGTGGGAATGAGCAGTTCTTC. This codes for CASRALAGGNEQFF.

The V gene is TRBV4-2, the J gene TRBJ2-6; TRBD1 or TRBD2 may be the D gene (6 bases each). The germline V gene encodes CDR1 LGHNA and CDR2 YNFKEQ. This CDR3 comprises 20 residues. Trimming shortened V by 0 bases and J by 0 bases, and 18 bases separated the two germline ends. CDR3 residues: CASSQEVRREGGSGANVLTF. Here the CDR3 DNA reads TGTGCCAGCAGCCAAGAAGTCCGGCGCGAGGGGGGCTCTGGGGCCAACGTCCTGACTTTC.

The chain uses TRBV24-1 and TRBJ2-2, with 9 nucleotides matching TRBD1. Germline V gene lookup returns CDR1 KGHDR and CDR2 SFDVKD. This CDR3 is built from 16 residues. The V and J ends lost 4 bases and 1 base, in that order; junction bases with no gene match: 3. The CDR3 loop reads CATSDLGQGNTGELFF. The CDR3 DNA sequence: TGTGCCACCAGTGACCTGGGACAGGGGAACACCGGGGAGCTGTTTTTT.

The chain links TRBV10-1 to TRBJ1-5; D is ambiguous. The CDR3 has 16 residues. The germline V gene encodes CDR1 WNHNN and CDR2 SYGVQD (reference sequence). The V end was cut by 2 bases, the J end by 6 bases, with 17 bases between. The chain's CDR3 is CASSEPWPVGAQPQHF. The CDR3 nucleotides are TGCGCCAGCAGTGAGCCGTGGCCGGTGGGAGCTCAGCCCCAGCATTTT.

In nucleotides, the CDR3 is TGTGCCAGCAGTCTCCAAATGACAGGGGCCACTGAAGCTTTCTTT. It is translated as CASSLQMTGATEAFF. The chain has TRBV28 and TRBJ1-1, with 8 nucleotides matching TRBD1. This CDR3 contains 15 residues. Germline loops: CDR1 MDHEN, CDR2 SYDVKM. The V and J ends lost 5 bases and 4 bases, in that order; junction bases with no gene match: 9. The complete variable domain, with remaining parts taken from reference TRBV28 and TRBJ1-1, reads DVKVTQSSRYLVKRTGEKVFLECVQDMDHENMFWYRQDPGLGLRLIYFSYDVKMKEKGDIPEGYSVSREKKERFSLILESASTNQTSMYLCASSLQMTGATEAFFGQGTRLTVV.

The chain is built from TRBV24-1 and TRBJ2-1, with 14 bases matching TRBD2. This CDR3 has 17 residues. V lost 4 bases to trimming and J lost 9 bases; unmatched junction nucleotides: 10. Germline V gives CDR1 KGHDR, CDR2 SFDVKD. This CDR3 reads CATSDGGLAGGRGEQFF. The DNA for the CDR3 is TGTGCCACCAGTGACGGTGGACTAGCGGGAGGCCGGGGTGAGCAGTTCTTC.

This chain uses TRBV29-1 with TRBJ2-5, with D maybe TRBD1 (6 bases). Trimming removed 0 bases from V and 1 base from J, with 9 bases in between. Germline CDR1 reads SQVTM; CDR2 reads ANQGSEA. The length of the CDR3 is 14 residues. The CDR3 DNA is TGCAGCGTTGAAGATCAGGGGACCCAAGAGACCCAGTACTTC. It is translated as CSVEDQGTQETQYF.